This entry concerns a single T cell receptor beta chain. This record comes from a study of blood T cell repertoires in COVID-19. Turning to the study itself: Collection of acute and convalescent COVID-19 samples took place in the United States, Italy and Spain. PBMCs, B-cell-depleted T cells, or T cells were the source of the cDNA or gDNA that made up the material.

V shed 5 bases, J shed 10 bases, and the junction held 9 bases outside the gene matches. This CDR3 is 15 amino acids long. The germline gives CDR1 MNHEY, CDR2 SVGAGI. Per the original data handling: Estimates of nucleated cell counts were drawn from the amplification of reference gene primers. TCRdb's table, derived via immunoSEQ multiplex PCR, lists solely in-frame clones and lacks some. D and trimming were read from the DNA, whereas the V and J calls and clone size are those reported in that table. The sample yields about 220,000 clones, roughly 85% seen once. Seattle cases were enrolled at active infection and followed longitudinally.

This chain links TRBV6-5 with TRBJ1-6; TRBD1 matches 9 bases. The receptor was derived from a woman in her 70s with COVID-19, enrolled during active disease. The specimen sequenced was peripheral blood. The CDR3 sequence is CASSRQGDRDSPLHF. The CDR3, as DNA: TGTGCCAGCAGTCGCCAGGGGGACAGGGACTCACCCCTCCACTTT.